This T cell receptor (beta chain) is drawn from a study of T cell changes during pregnancy in multiple sclerosis. Germline-derived CDR1 and CDR2 are LGHNA and YNFKEQ. The CDR3 is made up of 13 amino acids. Trimming stripped 6 bases from V and 5 bases from J, with 11 bases between. Sequenced by immunoSEQ multiplex PCR; TCRdb stores in-frame clones only, minus some. The sample holds approximately 53,000 clones, about nine tenths seen once. The sequence was collected from a female donor with multiple sclerosis, enrolled in a pregnancy study. The J gene is TRBJ2-1, the V gene TRBV4-2; tentative D call: TRBD2 (6 bases). The sample was CD4+ T cells from peripheral blood mononuclear cells, taken in the second trimester of pregnancy. The CDR3 protein is CASREGSHNEQFF. CDR3 DNA: TGTGCCAGCAGGGAGGGGTCTCACAATGAGCAGTTCTTC.